The sequence of this T cell receptor (beta chain) was determined in a study of response to subunit inactivated influenza vaccine. MiXCR, run by TCRdb on the RT-PCR reads, gives a single entry per CDR3 protein. This table holds 150,000 to 200,000 distinct CDR3 sequences, 12% found once. This clonotype was found a few times. This CDR3 is built from 15 residues. Germline V CDR1 and CDR2: SGDLS, YYNGEE. V was trimmed by 3 bases and J by 0 bases, leaving 13 bases between them. These same data were also listed under a study on T cells expressing NK-cell markers. That paper states: Researchers built TCR beta cDNA using 5'RACE template switching with UMIs. Just one sequenced donor of eight was HCMV-seronegative, while seven were seropositive. Dominant NKG2C+ clonotype frequencies of about 1.0-8% of CD8+ T cells were measured in more than 5 donors. Uncertainty persisted over the HCMV specificity of expanded NKG2C+ T cell clones.

The receptor was derived from a man aged 45 to 65 who received an inactivated influenza vaccine. The sample in question was CD8+ T cells sorted from PBMCs, obtained 11 to 12 days after vaccination. The chain employs TRBV9 and TRBJ2-7; no reliable D call. CDR3 DNA: TGTGCCAGCAGCGCATCCAGTTCGAGCTCCTACGAGCAGTACTTC. This sequence encodes CASSASSSSSYEQYF.